Listed here are 27 T cell receptor beta chains from one sample, sequenced in a study of shared clonotypes between healthy human individuals. TCRdb's table, derived via immunoSEQ multiplex PCR, lists solely in-frame clones and lacks some. The sample yields about 1 million clones, more than 75% seen once. Sequencing input: memory CD4+ T cells from PBMCs. The subset denotes: CD45RA-negative fraction. Source of these receptors: a man younger than 35 in good health. Some clones in this sample may be carry-over from other donors' samples.

V is TRBV7-2 and J is TRBJ1-2; D may be TRBD1 (6 bases). Trimming stripped 1 base from V and 8 bases from J, with 14 bases between. The CDR3 totals 14 residues. CDR1 SGHTA and CDR2 FQGNSA come from the germline V gene. In DNA form, the CDR3 reads TGTGCCAGCAGCTTAGGCCATTCTCAGGGGGGCTACACCTTC. It codes for CASSLGHSQGGYTF.

V gene TRBV30 combines with J gene TRBJ2-1; D gene uncertain. Germline CDR1 reads GTSNPN; CDR2 reads SVGIG (reference sequence). V was pared by 0 bases and J by 9 bases, with 12 bases between. The CDR3 loop spans 13 amino acids. CDR3 in DNA: TGTGCCTGGAGTGTTAACCCGTTGACTGAGCAGTTCTTC. Translated, it gives CAWSVNPLTEQFF.

Written as DNA, the CDR3 is TGTGCCACCAGCAGAGGAGACAGGGGGCTTTGGGACATTCAGTACTTC. Amino acid sequence: CATSRGDRGLWDIQYF. The V gene is TRBV15, the J gene TRBJ2-4; 10 nucleotides match TRBD1. This CDR3 spans 16 amino acids. The V segment lost 1 base and the J segment 8 bases; nucleotides outside the gene matches: 8. Germline CDR1 is LNHNV and CDR2 is YYDKDF (reference sequence).

V is TRBV7-9 and J is TRBJ2-3; D unclear. The germline V gene encodes CDR1 SEHNR and CDR2 FQNEAQ (reference sequence). The CDR3 contains 15 residues. Trimming took off 0 bases at V and 0 bases at J, with 7 bases between the two ends. The CDR3: CASSLAVGSTDTQYF. CDR3 sequence (DNA): TGTGCCAGCAGCTTAGCGGTAGGCAGCACAGATACGCAGTATTTT.

About this clone itself: One end of the junction varies from germline; a read error may be responsible. CDR3 sequence: CASSEDIGQVKYQPQHF. The CDR3 DNA is TGTGCCAGCAGCGAAGATATAGGACAGGTAAAGTATCAGCCCCAGCATTTT. The chain is built from TRBV4-2 and TRBJ1-5, with 7 bases matching TRBD1. CDR1 is LGHNA and CDR2 is YNFKEQ in the germline V gene. The CDR3 runs to 17 residues.

This clone was found once. The chain couples TRBV2 to TRBJ2-1, with D possibly TRBD2 on 5 matching bases. The ends were cut back, 4 bases at V and 9 bases at J, with 13 bases in the middle. Germline V gives CDR1 SNHLY, CDR2 FYNNEI. The CDR3 has 13 amino acids. The CDR3 DNA reads as TGTGCCAGCAGTGTCACCGTCCGGGGTGAGCAGTTCTTC. As protein: CASSVTVRGEQFF.

The V gene is TRBV2, the J gene TRBJ2-3; TRBD2 is a possible D gene (6 bases). Germline V gene data show CDR1 as SNHLY and CDR2 as FYNNEI. The CDR3 has 14 amino acids. Trimming took 8 bases from V and 1 from J, leaving 13 bases between them. CDR3 DNA sequence: TGTGCCAGCGGTAAACTAGCTGGCACAGATACGCAGTATTTT. Its protein is CASGKLAGTDTQYF. The whole variable domain, filled in from reference TRBV2 and TRBJ2-3, reads EPEVTQTPSHQVTQMGQEVILRCVPISNHLYFYWYRQILGQKVEFLVSFYNNEISEKSEIFDDQFSVERPDGSNFTLKIRSTKLEDSAMYFCASGKLAGTDTQYFGPGTRLTVL.

The CDR3 nucleotides are TGTGCCAGTAGTACCTTCGGGGCGGGAGAGACAGATACGCAGTATTTT. It codes for CASSTFGAGETDTQYF. The chain is built from TRBV19 and TRBJ2-3; 7 nucleotides agree with TRBD2. The CDR3 is made up of 16 amino acids. The V gene end was trimmed by 4 bases and the J gene end by 3 bases; junction bases not matched to a gene: 10. Germline V gene data show CDR1 as LNHDA and CDR2 as SQIVND (reference sequence).

In DNA, the CDR3 is TGTGCCAGCAGACGCACAGGGAGTGGGGAGCAGTACTTC. Translated, it gives CASRRTGSGEQYF. The rearrangement uses TRBV7-8 and TRBJ2-7; TRBD1 might be the D (6 bases). Germline V gene data show CDR1 as SGHVS and CDR2 as FQNEAQ. This CDR3 has 13 residues. Trimming took 6 bases from V and 7 from J, leaving 16 bases between them.

The chain joins TRBV13 to TRBJ1-4; TRBD1 might be the D (6 bases). The V gene's germline CDR1 is PRHDT and CDR2 FYEKMQ (reference sequence). This CDR3 has 17 residues. With 3 bases removed from V and 0 bases from J, the gap between germline ends came to 14 bases. CDR3 sequence: CASSFAGGGATNEKLFF. The CDR3, as DNA: TGTGCCAGCAGCTTCGCCGGGGGCGGTGCAACTAATGAAAAACTGTTTTTT.

This clone was detected only a few times. This chain uses TRBV9 with TRBJ2-2; D unclear. In germline, CDR1 is SGDLS, CDR2 YYNGEE. This CDR3 is built from 14 residues. V lost 3 bases to trimming and J lost 6 bases, with 12 bases between them. The DNA of the CDR3 is TGTGCCAGCAGCGCGCGACCCCCGGCCGGGGAGCTGTTTTTT. Protein sequence: CASSARPPAGELFF.

The CDR3 reads CASSYTGAANTILLLAKNIQYF. The CDR3 nucleotides are TGTGCCAGCAGCTATACAGGGGCGGCCAATACCATCCTCCTCTTAGCCAAAAACATTCAGTACTTC. The chain combines TRBV7-8 with TRBJ2-4; TRBD1 matches at 7 bases. The CDR3 is made up of 22 amino acids. J lost 0 bases, V lost 4 bases, and 24 bases had no gene match. CDR1 is SGHVS and CDR2 is FQNEAQ in the germline V gene.

In regard to this clone: The same CDR3 arises from other DNA sequences in this sample as well. The chain uses TRBV7-9 and TRBJ1-3; a possible D gene is TRBD1 (5 bases). The CDR3 length is 15 residues. Per the germline V gene, CDR1 is SEHNR and CDR2 is FQNEAQ (reference sequence). Deletions cut 1 base from V and 2 bases from J, with 9 bases between. The CDR3 protein is CASSLGGTAGNTIYF. The CDR3 DNA reads as TGTGCCAGCAGCTTAGGAGGGACGGCTGGAAACACCATATATTTT. Full variable domain (outside the CDR3, taken from reference TRBV7-9 and TRBJ1-3): DTGVSQNPRHKITKRGQNVTFRCDPISEHNRLYWYRQTLGQGPEFLTYFQNEAQLEKSRLLSDRFSAERPKGSFSTLEIQRTEQGDSAMYLCASSLGGTAGNTIYFGEGSWLTVV.

This chain connects TRBV13 to TRBJ2-3, with D unresolved. The CDR3 sequence is 15 residues long. The V gene's germline CDR1 is PRHDT and CDR2 FYEKMQ (reference sequence). Trimming removed 5 bases from V and 1 base from J, with 13 bases in between. The DNA for the CDR3 is TGTGCCAGCAGCCTATTAGCATTTGGCACAGATACGCAGTATTTT. It yields the protein CASSLLAFGTDTQYF.

The V call is TRBV18, the J call TRBJ2-1; a weak D match, TRBD2 (6 bases). Germline loops: CDR1 KGHSH, CDR2 LQKENI. Trimming took off 8 bases at V and 7 bases at J, with 18 bases between the two ends. The CDR3 runs 14 residues. This CDR3 is CASTTGVLRNEQFF. The DNA of the CDR3 is TGTGCCAGCACGACGGGAGTTCTGAGGAATGAGCAGTTCTTC.

The V gene is TRBV29-1, the J gene TRBJ2-5, with TRBD1 matching 9 bases. CDR1 and CDR2 from the germline V gene are SQVTM and ANQGSEA. Trimming at V came to 4 bases and at J to 5 bases, leaving 8 bases not matched to a gene. The CDR3 consists of 14 residues. The CDR3 DNA reads as TGCAGCGTTGTACATGGAGGGACAGGGGAGACCCAGTACTTC. It codes for CSVVHGGTGETQYF.

The V call is TRBV10-3, the J call TRBJ1-1; D may be TRBD1 (6 bases). Trimming stripped 3 bases from V and 3 bases from J, with 11 bases between. Per germline, CDR1 ENHRY and CDR2 SYGVKD. This CDR3 has 14 residues. The CDR3: CAISERGADTEAFF. For the CDR3, the DNA is TGTGCCATCAGTGAAAGGGGGGCGGACACTGAAGCTTTCTTT.

DNA for the CDR3: TGTGCCAGCACCCTGAGGCAGGGCCTTATTCCCTACGAGCAGTACTTC. Amino acids: CASTLRQGLIPYEQYF. The V gene is TRBV11-2, the J gene TRBJ2-7; D is possibly TRBD1 (5 bases). The CDR3 has 16 amino acids. Between the trimmed V and J ends, which lost 7 bases and 2 bases, there was a span of 21 bases. Looked up from germline, CDR1 is SGHAT and CDR2 is FQNNGV.

The chain carries TRBV11-2 and TRBJ2-7, with D hard to call. The CDR3 covers 14 residues. Trimming cost V 1 base and J 0 bases, with 7 bases left between them. Germline CDR1 and CDR2: SGHAT and FQNNGV. The CDR3 reads CASSLASASYEQYF. DNA for the CDR3: TGTGCCAGCAGCTTAGCGTCCGCCTCCTACGAGCAGTACTTC.

The chain has TRBV23-1 and TRBJ1-5; TRBD1 agrees at 10 bases. TRBV23-1 is designated an ORF whose function remains uncertain. The CDR3 covers 16 residues. J gave up 5 bases and V 0 bases, and 4 bases lay outside the gene matches. CDR3 sequence (DNA): TGCGCCAGCAGTCAATCGGCAGGGACAGGGGATCAGCCCCAGCATTTT. Translation: CASSQSAGTGDQPQHF.

This clone has ten or more counts. CDR3 region: CALSREETQYF. The CDR3, as DNA: TGTGCCCTCTCCAGAGAAGAGACCCAGTACTTC. The rearrangement uses TRBV6-1 and TRBJ2-5; D is uncertain. The germline gives CDR1 MNHNS, CDR2 SASEGT. The V gene lost 11 bases and the J gene lost 3 bases, with 10 bases spanning the gap. The CDR3 has 11 amino acids.

A few counts support this clone. Within the sample, other DNA sequences also encode this same CDR3. The CDR3 region has the DNA TGTGCCAGCTCACCGGGATACCAAGAGACCCAGTACTTC. Its translation is CASSPGYQETQYF. V gene TRBV18 combines with J gene TRBJ2-5; D gene uncertain. The germline V gene has CDR1 KGHSH and CDR2 LQKENI. V was clipped by 3 bases and J by 0 bases, with 5 bases between them. This CDR3 comprises 13 residues. Using reference TRBV18 and TRBJ2-5 for the parts outside the CDR3, the full variable domain is NAGVMQNPRHLVRRRGQEARLRCSPMKGHSHVYWYRQLPEEGLKFMVYLQKENIIDESGMPKERFSAEFPKEGPSILRIQQVVRGDSAAYFCASSPGYQETQYFGPGTRLLVL.

The gene calls are TRBV28 and TRBJ1-5; D uncertain. From germline, CDR1 is MDHEN and CDR2 SYDVKM. The CDR3 contains 15 residues. V was cut by 7 bases and J by 4 bases, with 17 bases left in between. The CDR3 loop is CASTYIRFGNQPQHF. Written as DNA, the CDR3 is TGTGCCAGCACATATATTAGATTCGGGAATCAGCCCCAGCATTTT.

V and J are TRBV5-4 and TRBJ2-5, with no clear D. The germline V and J ends were trimmed by 2 bases and 10 bases, with 15 bases remaining between them. The germline V gene has CDR1 SGHNT and CDR2 YYREEE (reference sequence). The CDR3 runs 13 residues. The CDR3 DNA reads TGTGCCAGCAGCTTCGAGCCCGGTAAGGGCCAGTACTTC. Translating it yields CASSFEPGKGQYF.

This clone has more than one count but fewer than ten. The chain employs TRBV4-1 and TRBJ1-1; tentatively, D is TRBD1 (5 bases). The germline gives CDR1 MGHRA, CDR2 YSYEKL. CDR3 length: 20 residues. Trimming took off 6 bases at V and 1 base at J, with 30 bases between the two ends. The CDR3, as DNA: TGCGCCAGCAGACATACGGGGGGGAGACAAAATCGGGTGACGAACACTGAAGCTTTCTTT. Translated: CASRHTGGRQNRVTNTEAFF.

The chain links TRBV28 to TRBJ2-1; D gene ambiguous. Trimming removed 1 base from V and 6 bases from J, with 4 bases in between. This CDR3 region has 12 residues. Germline lookup yields CDR1 MDHEN and CDR2 SYDVKM. For the CDR3, the DNA is TGTGCCAGCAGTTTATTGCTCAATGAGCAGTTCTTC. Translation: CASSLLLNEQFF.

This sequence joins TRBV19 and TRBJ2-3; D is unresolved. The CDR3 has 14 residues. V shed 1 base and J shed 5 bases, with 10 bases lying between them. Germline V gives CDR1 LNHDA, CDR2 SQIVND (reference sequence). The CDR3 nucleotides read TGTGCCAGTAGTATAGTAGGTGCTTTAGATACGCAGTATTTT. Protein: CASSIVGALDTQYF. Full variable domain (missing parts from reference TRBV19 and TRBJ2-3): DGGITQSPKYLFRKEGQNVTLSCEQNLNHDAMYWYRQDPGQGLRLIYYSQIVNDFQKGDIAEGYSVSREKKESFPLTVTSAQKNPTAFYLCASSIVGALDTQYFGPGTRLTVL.